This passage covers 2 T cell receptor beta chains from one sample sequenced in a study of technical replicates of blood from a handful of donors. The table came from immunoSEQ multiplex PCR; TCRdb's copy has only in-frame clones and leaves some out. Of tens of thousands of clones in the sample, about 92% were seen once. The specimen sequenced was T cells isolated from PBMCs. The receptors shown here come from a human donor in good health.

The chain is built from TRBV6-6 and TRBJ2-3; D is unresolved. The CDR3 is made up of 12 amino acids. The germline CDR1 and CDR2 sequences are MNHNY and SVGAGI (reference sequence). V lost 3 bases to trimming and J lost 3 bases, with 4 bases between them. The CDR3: CASSYRTDTQYF. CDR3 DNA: TGTGCCAGCAGTTATCGGACAGATACGCAGTATTTT.

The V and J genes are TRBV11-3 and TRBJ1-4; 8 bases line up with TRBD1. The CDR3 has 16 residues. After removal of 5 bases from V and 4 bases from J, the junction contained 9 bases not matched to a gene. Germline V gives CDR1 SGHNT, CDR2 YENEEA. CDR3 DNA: TGTGCCAGCAGCGATCGACAGGGGATTGATAATGAAAAACTGTTTTTT. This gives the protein CASSDRQGIDNEKLFF.